The sequence of this T cell receptor beta chain was determined in a study of response to subunit inactivated influenza vaccine. TCRdb re-called the RT-PCR reads with MiXCR, one entry per CDR3 protein. The sample lists around 480,000 distinct CDR3 sequences, about a tenth occurring once. The CDR3 sequence is 14 residues long. Trimming cost V 3 bases and J 5 bases, with 14 bases left between them. Looked up from germline, CDR1 is LGHNA and CDR2 is YNFKEQ. Study-level results: Authors proposed each seasonal influenza vaccination draws in few new T cells.

This clonotype occurred a few times. Its antigen is as yet unknown. The TCR sequence derives from a man aged 45-65 years who received an inactivated influenza vaccine. The rearrangement uses TRBV4-2 and TRBJ2-7; a possible D gene is TRBD1 (5 bases). Sequencing used PBMCs from blood, obtained roughly 47 days after vaccination. Here the CDR3 reads CASSQGQDWDEQYF. The CDR3 region has the DNA TGTGCCAGCAGCCAGGGGCAGGATTGGGACGAGCAGTACTTC.